These 9 T cell receptor beta chains came from one sample sequenced in a study of T-cell reconstitution after alpha-beta-depleted transplantation in children. A library of TCRbeta sequences, prepared with unique molecular identifiers, was generated. MiXCR, run by TCRdb on the PCR reads, gives a single entry per CDR3 protein. The sample records some 500,000 distinct CDR3 sequences, approximately 20% being singletons. The material sequenced was PBMCs from the stem cell graft donor, taken from the stem cell graft. The source of these receptors is a human donor who donated a stem cell graft to a child with acute lymphoblastic leukemia.

This clonotype was counted between two and nine times. The chain is built from TRBV5-6 and TRBJ2-5; TRBD1 aligns across 8 bases. V lost 4 bases and J lost 3; bases outside the gene matches: 5. CDR1 and CDR2 (germline): SGHDT, YYEEEE. This CDR3 region has 14 residues. Here the CDR3 reads CASSDYRGEETQYF. The DNA for the CDR3 is TGTGCCAGCAGCGACTACAGGGGGGAAGAGACCCAGTACTTC.

This clonotype turned up a few times. The chain has TRBV7-8 and TRBJ1-1, with D maybe TRBD1 (5 bases). This CDR3 spans 14 amino acids. In germline, CDR1 is SGHVS, CDR2 FQNEAQ. Trimming pared 6 bases from V and 5 bases from J, leaving 16 bases between. This CDR3 reads CASSLWTRETEAFF. The DNA for the CDR3 is TGTGCCAGCAGTCTCTGGACAAGGGAGACTGAAGCTTTCTTT.

This clonotype was detected a few times. V usage is TRBV5-1 and J usage is TRBJ2-3, with D tentatively TRBD2 (6 bases). Trimming took off 4 bases at V and 2 bases at J, with 14 bases between the two ends. Per the germline V gene, CDR1 is SGHRS and CDR2 is YFSETQ. The CDR3 consists of 15 residues. This CDR3 reads CASSPDAGFTDTQYF. CDR3 in DNA: TGCGCCAGCAGCCCGGACGCGGGATTCACAGATACGCAGTATTTT. Combining the CDR3 with reference TRBV5-1 and TRBJ2-3 gives the whole variable domain KAGVTQTPRYLIKTRGQQVTLSCSPISGHRSVSWYQQTPGQGLQFLFEYFSETQRNKGNFPGRFSGRQFSNSRSEMNVSTLELGDSALYLCASSPDAGFTDTQYFGPGTRLTVL.

This clonotype occurred a few times. The CDR3 is CASTPGRISGNTIYF. The CDR3 DNA follows: TGTGCCAGCACCCCAGGACGGATCTCTGGAAACACCATATATTTT. The V call is TRBV11-1, the J call TRBJ1-3; unclear D gene. V lost 7 bases to trimming and J lost 0 bases, with 13 bases between them. The V gene's germline CDR1 is SGHAT and CDR2 FQDESV (reference sequence). There are 15 residues in the CDR3. The variable domain in full, with the rest retrieved from reference TRBV11-1 and TRBJ1-3, is EAEVAQSPRYKITEKSQAVAFWCDPISGHATLYWYRQILGQGPELLVQFQDESVVDDSQLPKDRFSAERLKGVDSTLKIQPAELGDSAMYLCASTPGRISGNTIYFGEGSWLTVV.

The V call is TRBV3-1, the J call TRBJ2-3; possible D gene TRBD2, 6 bases. CDR3 length: 15 residues. From germline, CDR1 is LGHDT and CDR2 YNNKEL (reference sequence). Deletions cut 1 base from V and 1 base from J, with 9 bases between. The CDR3 sequence: CASSQAGAGTDTQYF. The DNA of the CDR3 is TGTGCCAGCAGCCAAGCGGGAGCAGGCACAGATACGCAGTATTTT.

This chain's CDR3 is CASSFIPGTELYEQYF. CDR3 in DNA: TGTGCCAGCAGCTTCATACCCGGGACAGAACTCTACGAGCAGTACTTC. The V gene is TRBV5-6, the J gene TRBJ2-7, with 7 bases that match TRBD1. CDR3 length: 16 amino acids. CDR1 and CDR2 from the germline V gene are SGHDT and YYEEEE. Trimming took 2 bases from V and 3 from J; bases not matched to a gene: 11.

This clonotype was found a few times. V is TRBV4-1 and J is TRBJ2-3; 8 bases fit TRBD2. The ends lost 11 bases at V and 1 base at J; junction bases unmatched: 11. This CDR3 contains 15 residues. Germline CDR1 and CDR2: MGHRA and YSYEKL. The CDR3 sequence: CAGGRSGGGTDTQYF. CDR3 DNA sequence: TGCGCCGGCGGTAGGAGCGGGGGTGGCACAGATACGCAGTATTTT.

This clonotype was seen a handful of times. J is TRBJ1-5 and V is TRBV12-3 or TRBV12-4; D is perhaps TRBD1 (5 bases). V gave up 7 bases and J gave up 1 base, with 14 bases separating them. The CDR3 is made up of 15 amino acids. The CDR3 sequence: CASTMGQKSNQPQHF. CDR3 in DNA: TGTGCCAGCACCATGGGGCAGAAAAGCAATCAGCCCCAGCATTTT.

This chain joins TRBV25-1 and TRBJ2-5; D possibly corresponds to TRBD2 (6 bases). Germline CDR1 reads MGHDK; CDR2 reads SYGVNS. Trimming removed 7 bases from V and 2 bases from J, with 14 bases in between. The CDR3 totals 14 residues. The CDR3 reads CASTPLASQETQYF. The CDR3 coding sequence is TGTGCCAGCACCCCTCTAGCGTCTCAAGAGACCCAGTACTTC.